This T cell receptor (beta chain) was obtained from a study of cytomegalovirus exposure and HLA in healthy donors. The study's findings and limits: The authors listed approximately 160 TCR beta chains as cytomegalovirus-associated. Reportedly, diagnosis of cytomegalovirus status by the classifier showed high specificity and sensitivity.

The CDR3 has 14 amino acids. Germline CDR1 MNHNS, CDR2 SASEGT. Amplification used 60 Vbeta primers and 13 Jbeta primers. Here immunoSEQ multiplex PCR was the method, and the copy in TCRdb shows in-frame clones only, minus some. This repertoire comprises tens of thousands of clones; its ten largest clones make up 0.45% to 0.7%. For this clone: Its target is not known.

The chain joins TRBV6-1 to TRBJ2-5; the D gene is possibly TRBD1 (5 bases). The DNA end lines up better with TRBJ2-7; the J call may be wrong. The source is a man aged 45-65 years in good health and CMV-seronegative. What was sequenced was PBMCs. CDR3 residues: CASSQDIFSYEQYF. The CDR3 DNA is TGTGCCAGCAGTCAGGACATCTTCTCCTACGAGCAGTACTTC.